The rows below give T cell receptor beta chains drawn from one sample of a study of neurological immune-mediated disorders. TCRdb called the 5' RACE reads again in MiXCR, with one record for every CDR3 protein. Of 65,000 to 95,000 distinct CDR3 sequences in the sample, about 5% are singletons; the top ten hold roughly 7.3%. The sample comprised PBMCs. The receptors derive from a woman aged 55-69 years with multiple sclerosis. Both conserved end residues are part of each CDR3.

cdr3_aa | cdr3_length | v_call
CASSPTARAGNQPQHF | 16 | TRBV5-1
CASSYGGMNTEAFF | 14 | TRBV5-1
CASTPQEANVLTF | 13 | TRBV12-3/TRBV12-4
CSVEGHWDRTQYF | 13 | TRBV29-1
CASSLAGRGVGDEQFF | 16 | TRBV5-1
CASNWNTEAFF | 11 | TRBV2
CASSLLERGGTGELFF | 16 | TRBV5-1
CSVTRITGDTIYF | 13 | TRBV29-1
CASRGFVGNIQYF | 13 | TRBV2
CASSLKTGAKVYGYTF | 16 | TRBV28
CASSSPNENGEQYF | 14 | TRBV7-6
CASGQSHNEQFF | 12 | TRBV5-1
CASSLEQGPNTEAFF | 15 | TRBV7-6
CASSLGSSGGADTQYF | 16 | TRBV7-8
CASSKFGDRVPDGYTF | 16 | TRBV2
CASSLVGGGGQPQHF | 15 | TRBV5-1
CASSPSPGTDIYLNGKLFF | 19 | TRBV5-1
CASSQAQGKQYF | 12 | TRBV4-1
CALGGGSSYEQYF | 13 | TRBV28
CASSHGRENGYTF | 13 | TRBV5-1
CASKDRGPFYEQYF | 14 | TRBV27